This T cell receptor (beta chain) was retrieved from a study of post-analysis software for immune sequencing data. Study-level results: Normalized Chao1 diversity was significantly lower in multiple sclerosis patients than in controls. Compared with controls, patients had more of about 5 TRBV segments, including TRBV5-6, TRBV5-1 and TRBV20-1.

Unique molecular identifiers were carried by the TCR beta cDNA libraries. One entry per CDR3 protein results from TCRdb running MiXCR on the PCR reads. The sample lists hundreds of thousands of distinct CDR3 sequences; roughly 45% were seen once. This CDR3 is built from 17 residues. The V gene's germline CDR1 is SGHVS and CDR2 FQNEAQ. V dropped 5 bases and J dropped 6; count of bases not matched to a gene: 13. A remark on this clonotype: No antigen is known for it.

The V call is TRBV7-8, the J call TRBJ2-3; 11 bases agree with TRBD2. The sequence came from a girl aged 5 to 17 with multiple sclerosis. Sequencing was performed on blood. The CDR3 sequence is CASSPGILAGGFDTQYF. CDR3 bases: TGTGCCAGCAGCCCAGGGATCCTAGCGGGAGGTTTCGATACGCAGTATTTT.